This entry is about one TCR beta chain. No antigen is known for it. These data belong to a study of OX40 agonist ivuxolimab in advanced cancers. Turning to the study itself: The dose-escalation cohort was roughly 84% male, with a mean age of approximately 62 years, ranging about 23 to 90. Prior therapy, whether anti-PD-1, anti-PD-L1 or anti-CTLA-4, was allowed, and 35% to 40% had some.

This CDR3 is built from 12 residues. V lost 1 base, J lost 5 bases, and 6 bases lay in between. The germline V gene has CDR1 SEHNR and CDR2 FQNEAQ (reference sequence). Assay: immunoSEQ multiplex PCR; the TCRdb copy retains only in-frame clones and omits some. The repertoire holds nearly 55,000 clones, with more than 85% as singletons. Study observations and caveats: Patients who responded partially at 0.1-3.0 mg/kg showed clonal expansion ranking among the lowest.

This specimen consisted of CD4+ or CD8+ T cells sorted from blood, obtained in a trial of the OX40 agonist ivuxolimab. V usage is TRBV7-9 and J usage is TRBJ2-7; D may correspond to TRBD1 or TRBD2 (5 bases each). The origin of this receptor is an adult with an advanced solid tumor such as melanoma, head and neck, liver or kidney cancer. The CDR3 protein is CASSLGGDEQYF. In DNA, the CDR3 is TGTGCCAGCAGCTTAGGAGGGGACGAGCAGTACTTC.